A selection of T cell receptor beta chains follows, all from one sample in a study of a mutant IDH1 vaccine in newly diagnosed glioma. The assay was immunoSEQ multiplex PCR, and TCRdb's table has in-frame clones only and misses some. The repertoire holds some 50,000 clones, with roughly two thirds as singletons. Antigen specificity for these receptors is unknown. Sequencing was performed on peripheral blood mononuclear cells (PBMCs), taken from a glioma patient whose treatment included an IDH1 peptide vaccine. The receptors here all came from a man aged 35-49 years with glioma. Some clones in this sample may be carry-over from other donors' samples. The CDR3 runs from the conserved cysteine through the conserved F or W. A D gene is named only where the DNA matches it firmly. Where a row states a size, it is once, few, many or the class of an expanded clone; other rows omit it.

d_gene: -; j_gene: TRBJ1-2; abundance: -; v_gene: TRBV5-6; CDR3nt: TGTGCCAGCAGCGCTAGACAGGCGTACTATGGCTACACCTTC; CDR3aa: CASSARQAYYGYTF
d_gene: -; j_gene: TRBJ1-1; abundance: -; v_gene: TRBV7-2; CDR3nt: TGTGCCAGCAGCTTCCGAGGAGTGATCGTGGCTTTCTTT; CDR3aa: CASSFRGVIVAFF
d_gene: TRBD1; j_gene: TRBJ2-3; abundance: -; v_gene: TRBV30; CDR3nt: TGTGCCTGGAGTCCGGGACAGGGCACAGATACGCAGTATTTT; CDR3aa: CAWSPGQGTDTQYF
d_gene: -; j_gene: TRBJ1-4; abundance: -; v_gene: TRBV7-8; CDR3nt: TGTGCCAGCAGCCTCGGGTGGACTAATGAAAAACTGTTTTTT; CDR3aa: CASSLGWTNEKLFF
d_gene: TRBD2; j_gene: TRBJ2-3; abundance: -; v_gene: TRBV9; CDR3nt: TGTGCCAGCAGCTCCTCTAGCGGATACACAGATACGCAGTATTTT; CDR3aa: CASSSSSGYTDTQYF
d_gene: -; j_gene: TRBJ2-3; abundance: -; v_gene: TRBV4-1; CDR3nt: TGCGCCAGCAGCGATCAGGGAATTAATACGCAGTATTTT; CDR3aa: CASSDQGINTQYF
d_gene: -; j_gene: TRBJ1-6; abundance: few; v_gene: TRBV5-1; CDR3nt: TGCGCCAGCACCATTGATCGTGATTCACCCCTCCACTTT; CDR3aa: CASTIDRDSPLHF
d_gene: TRBD2; j_gene: TRBJ2-3; abundance: -; v_gene: TRBV5-6; CDR3nt: TGTGCCAGCTCTGGGAGGGGTCACACAGATACGCAGTATTTT; CDR3aa: CASSGRGHTDTQYF
d_gene: -; j_gene: TRBJ2-3; abundance: -; v_gene: TRBV6-1; CDR3nt: TGTGCCAGCCTGCCTAGCTGGGGGGCAGATACGCAGTATTTT; CDR3aa: CASLPSWGADTQYF
d_gene: -; j_gene: TRBJ1-2; abundance: few; v_gene: TRBV10-3; CDR3nt: TGTGCCATCCGTACCACCCTCACTGGCGGCTACACCTTC; CDR3aa: CAIRTTLTGGYTF
d_gene: -; j_gene: TRBJ2-7; abundance: -; v_gene: TRBV18; CDR3nt: TGTGCCAGCTCACCACCTGGGGGGACCTACGAGCAGTACTTC; CDR3aa: CASSPPGGTYEQYF
d_gene: TRBD1; j_gene: TRBJ2-2; abundance: few; v_gene: TRBV12-5; CDR3nt: TGTGCTAGTGGTTTGAGACAGGGGGGCACCGGGGAGCTGTTTTTT; CDR3aa: CASGLRQGGTGELFF
d_gene: TRBD1; j_gene: TRBJ2-6; abundance: -; v_gene: TRBV5-1; CDR3nt: TGCGCCAGCAGCGTATCCGGGACAGGGAGCTCTGGGGCCAACGTCCTGACTTTC; CDR3aa: CASSVSGTGSSGANVLTF
d_gene: -; j_gene: TRBJ2-6; abundance: -; v_gene: TRBV7-9; CDR3nt: TGTGCCACCCTCTCTGGGGCCAACGTCCTGACTTTC; CDR3aa: CATLSGANVLTF
d_gene: TRBD2; j_gene: TRBJ2-1; abundance: -; v_gene: TRBV7-2; CDR3nt: TGTGCCAGCAGCTTGGGGGGACTAGCGGGGGTGGATGAGCAGTTCTTC; CDR3aa: CASSLGGLAGVDEQFF
d_gene: -; j_gene: TRBJ2-7; abundance: -; v_gene: TRBV9; CDR3nt: TGTGCCAGCAGCGGCCAGGGAGCCTACGAGCAGTACTTC; CDR3aa: CASSGQGAYEQYF
d_gene: -; j_gene: TRBJ1-3; abundance: -; v_gene: TRBV5-6; CDR3nt: TGTGCCAGCAGCTTCGACAGGTTGGCTGGAAACACCATATATTTT; CDR3aa: CASSFDRLAGNTIYF
d_gene: -; j_gene: TRBJ1-5; abundance: -; v_gene: TRBV21-1; CDR3nt: TGTGCCAGCAGCGACAGTAAAGTTCAGCCCCAGCATTTT; CDR3aa: CASSDSKVQPQHF
d_gene: TRBD2; j_gene: TRBJ2-3; abundance: once; v_gene: TRBV4-2; CDR3nt: TGTGCCAGCAGCCATCGACCAGGGACTAGCGGTCCTAGCACAGATACGCAGTATTTT; CDR3aa: CASSHRPGTSGPSTDTQYF
d_gene: -; j_gene: TRBJ1-4; abundance: -; v_gene: TRBV10-3; CDR3nt: TGTGCCATCTCCCGGGAAGGGGAAAAACTGTTTTTT; CDR3aa: CAISREGEKLFF
d_gene: -; j_gene: TRBJ2-3; abundance: -; v_gene: TRBV2; CDR3nt: TGTGCCAGCAGACCAAACACAGATACGCAGTATTTT; CDR3aa: CASRPNTDTQYF
d_gene: -; j_gene: TRBJ1-6; abundance: -; v_gene: TRBV30; CDR3nt: TGTGCCTCCACCGGGGGTGGGAATTCACCCCTCCACTTT; CDR3aa: CASTGGGNSPLHF
d_gene: TRBD2; j_gene: TRBJ2-1; abundance: -; v_gene: TRBV5-1; CDR3nt: TGCGCCAGCAGCTTGGCACCGGGAGGGGCTGGTGATGAGCAGTTCTTC; CDR3aa: CASSLAPGGAGDEQFF
d_gene: -; j_gene: TRBJ2-5; abundance: -; v_gene: TRBV6-1; CDR3nt: TGTGCCAGCAGCCGAACATGGGAGACCCAGTACTTC; CDR3aa: CASSRTWETQYF
d_gene: TRBD2; j_gene: TRBJ2-3; abundance: -; v_gene: TRBV5-1; CDR3nt: TGCGCCAGCCAGAACCCCGGGCTAGCGGGGGGAGATACGCAGTATTTT; CDR3aa: CASQNPGLAGGDTQYF
d_gene: -; j_gene: TRBJ1-1; abundance: -; v_gene: TRBV6-5; CDR3nt: TGTGCCAGCAATCAGGGTAAGGACACTGAAGCTTTCTTT; CDR3aa: CASNQGKDTEAFF
d_gene: -; j_gene: TRBJ2-7; abundance: -; v_gene: TRBV19; CDR3nt: TGTGCCAGTAGTATTGGGCAGGGCCGTTCCTACGAGCAGTACTTC; CDR3aa: CASSIGQGRSYEQYF
d_gene: TRBD2; j_gene: TRBJ2-7; abundance: few; v_gene: TRBV5-6; CDR3nt: TGTGCCAGCAGCTTCGCGGCTAGCGGTCCCTACGAGCAGTACTTC; CDR3aa: CASSFAASGPYEQYF
d_gene: -; j_gene: TRBJ1-1; abundance: -; v_gene: TRBV7-2; CDR3nt: TGTGCCAGCAGCTCGGAACAGGGTTACCGGCCGTGGAACACTGAAGCTTTCTTT; CDR3aa: CASSSEQGYRPWNTEAFF
d_gene: -; j_gene: TRBJ2-7; abundance: few; v_gene: TRBV27; CDR3nt: TGTGCCAGCAGTTCTGCTTCCGGGACGAGTTCCTACGAGCAGTACTTC; CDR3aa: CASSSASGTSSYEQYF
d_gene: -; j_gene: TRBJ1-1; abundance: few; v_gene: TRBV2; CDR3nt: TGTGCCAGCAGTGGACCCCAGGGACGGCAGAACACTGAAGCTTTCTTT; CDR3aa: CASSGPQGRQNTEAFF
d_gene: -; j_gene: TRBJ1-1; abundance: -; v_gene: TRBV7-9; CDR3nt: TGTGCCAGCAGTTACACTTCGAACACTGAAGCTTTCTTT; CDR3aa: CASSYTSNTEAFF
d_gene: -; j_gene: TRBJ1-4; abundance: -; v_gene: TRBV11-2; CDR3nt: TGTGCCAGCAGCTTAGACCCCCCCGGGGCCGGAGTGGGTAATGAAAAACTGTTTTTT; CDR3aa: CASSLDPPGAGVGNEKLFF
d_gene: -; j_gene: TRBJ2-5; abundance: -; v_gene: TRBV12-5; CDR3nt: TGTGCTAGTGGTTTTGGTAGTCGTTCGGGCCAAGAGACCCAGTACTTC; CDR3aa: CASGFGSRSGQETQYF
d_gene: -; j_gene: TRBJ1-1; abundance: once; v_gene: TRBV30; CDR3nt: TGTGCCTGGAGTCTCTCAGGGACCACTGAAGCTTTCTTT; CDR3aa: CAWSLSGTTEAFF
d_gene: -; j_gene: TRBJ2-7; abundance: -; v_gene: TRBV9; CDR3nt: TGTGCCAGCAGCGTTCATGGGGGGGCTGCGTACGAGCAGTACTTC; CDR3aa: CASSVHGGAAYEQYF
d_gene: -; j_gene: TRBJ1-3; abundance: few; v_gene: TRBV6-1; CDR3nt: TGTGCCAGCAGTGAATATGAGGGTGAGAGCTCTGGAAACACCATATATTTT; CDR3aa: CASSEYEGESSGNTIYF
d_gene: -; j_gene: TRBJ1-1; abundance: few; v_gene: TRBV9; CDR3nt: TGTGCCAGCAGCCCCTTCAGTCTGTCTTTCTTT; CDR3aa: CASSPFSLSFF
d_gene: -; j_gene: TRBJ1-2; abundance: -; v_gene: TRBV19; CDR3nt: TGTGCCAGTAGTATAGATCACTTCTATCAGGATGGCTACACCTTC; CDR3aa: CASSIDHFYQDGYTF
d_gene: -; j_gene: TRBJ2-5; abundance: -; v_gene: TRBV10-2; CDR3nt: TGCGCCAGCAGACCCGGGGGTGGTGGAGAGACCCAGTACTTC; CDR3aa: CASRPGGGGETQYF
d_gene: -; j_gene: TRBJ2-7; abundance: few; v_gene: TRBV2; CDR3nt: TGTGCCAGCAGGAAGGATAGCGGCCGAACCTACGAGCAGTACTTC; CDR3aa: CASRKDSGRTYEQYF
d_gene: -; j_gene: TRBJ1-2; abundance: few; v_gene: TRBV29-1; CDR3nt: TGCAGAGGGACCAAGGGCTATGGCTACACCTTC; CDR3aa: CRGTKGYGYTF
d_gene: TRBD2; j_gene: TRBJ2-3; abundance: -; v_gene: TRBV27; CDR3nt: TGTGCCAGCGGAACTAGCGGGGTAACAGATACGCAGTATTTT; CDR3aa: CASGTSGVTDTQYF